These T cell receptor beta chains were read from a single sample in a study of blood T cells in healthy people across ages. MiXCR was run by TCRdb on the 5' RACE reads, yielding one entry per CDR3 protein. The profile shows hundreds of thousands of distinct CDR3 sequences, around 48% of them singletons. The sequencing sample was made of blood. These receptors were obtained from a woman aged 60-75 years in good health. Each CDR3 is given with its conserved first and last residue. Where a row states a size, it is once, few, many or the class of an expanded clone; other rows omit it.

V	J	size	CDR3
TRBV7-2	TRBJ2-6	few	CASSSGRSLAGANVLTF
TRBV29-1	TRBJ1-1	few	CSVSTANTEAFF
TRBV12-5	TRBJ2-1	once	CASGIDRGEQFF
TRBV29-1	TRBJ2-5	.	CSVQVATGGGQETQYF
TRBV6-1	TRBJ2-3	.	CATDMQYF
TRBV7-2	TRBJ2-1	.	CASSLARVSNEQFF
TRBV7-9	TRBJ2-5	many	CASSKQETQYF
TRBV7-2	TRBJ2-3	.	CASSLEPILADTQYF
TRBV18	TRBJ2-1	.	CASSLGLAGGQNEQFF
TRBV6-6	TRBJ2-2	.	CASSYPRQGITGELFF
TRBV7-2	TRBJ2-5	.	CASSSQVGQTQYF
TRBV20-1	TRBJ2-1	.	CSAKGQPNEQFF
TRBV11-1	TRBJ2-2	.	CASLIPPTGRLNTGELFF
TRBV29-1	TRBJ2-1	.	CSVDEGTGSVEQFF
TRBV19	TRBJ2-6	.	CASWGLGSGANVLTF
TRBV29-1	TRBJ2-7	many	CSVRTGGPPYEQYF
TRBV16	TRBJ2-3	few	CASSQSGITDTQYF
TRBV12-3/TRBV12-4	TRBJ1-3	few	CAGTGASSGNTIYF
TRBV12-3/TRBV12-4	TRBJ1-1	.	CASSPGQGGYTEAFF
TRBV11-1	TRBJ1-2	.	CASSLAGRGYTF
TRBV4-2	TRBJ2-7	.	CASSQDGAESYEQYF
TRBV7-2	TRBJ1-2	few	CASSLRTAYGYTF
TRBV20-1	TRBJ2-1	.	CSARRTGGGEQFF
TRBV27	TRBJ2-5	few	CASSLEHRGDQYF
TRBV12-3/TRBV12-4	TRBJ2-3	.	CANGLAGASTDTQYF
TRBV28	.	.	CASNLRDGGPVEQYF
TRBV20-1	TRBJ2-7	.	CSARDLRGSNEQYF